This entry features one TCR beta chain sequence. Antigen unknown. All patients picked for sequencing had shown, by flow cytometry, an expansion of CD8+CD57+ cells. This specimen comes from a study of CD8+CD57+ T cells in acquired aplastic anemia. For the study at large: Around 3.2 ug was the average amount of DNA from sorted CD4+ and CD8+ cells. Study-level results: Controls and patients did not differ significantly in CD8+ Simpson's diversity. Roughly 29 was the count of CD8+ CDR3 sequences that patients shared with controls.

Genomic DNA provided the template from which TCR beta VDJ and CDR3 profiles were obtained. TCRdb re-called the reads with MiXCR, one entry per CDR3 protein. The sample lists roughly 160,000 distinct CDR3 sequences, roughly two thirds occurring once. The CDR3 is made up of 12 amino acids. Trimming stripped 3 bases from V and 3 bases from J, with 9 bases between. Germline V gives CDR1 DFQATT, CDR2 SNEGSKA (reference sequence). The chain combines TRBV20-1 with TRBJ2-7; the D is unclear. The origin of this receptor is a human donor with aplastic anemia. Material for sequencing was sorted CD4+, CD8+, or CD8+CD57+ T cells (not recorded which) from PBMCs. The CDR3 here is CSASAGIYEQYF. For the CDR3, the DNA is TGCAGTGCTAGTGCAGGAATCTACGAGCAGTACTTC.